These 32 T cell receptor beta chains share one sample of origin, sequenced in a study of naive and memory T cell subsets. Whole-study findings and limits: Naive repertoires, especially CD8, held a few larger clonotypes, possibly memory cells re-expressing CD45RA.

Antigens of these TCRs are unknown. Two oligonucleotides, mixed equimolar, formed the beta constant-region primer covering TRBC1 and TRBC2. The ligated cDNA underwent four PCR rounds using SP2 and nested alpha and beta constant-region primers. Each CDR3 protein gets one entry after TCRdb re-called the UMI-ligation and nested PCR reads with MiXCR. The profile shows some 110,000 distinct CDR3 sequences, more than 12% of them singletons. The sample comprised naive CD8+ T cells from blood. Receptors were obtained from a human donor in good health.

This clonotype was observed many times. This CDR3 is CSVENVLAATSSYNEQFF. The CDR3, as DNA: TGCAGCGTTGAAAACGTGCTGGCGGCTACGAGCTCCTACAATGAGCAGTTCTTC. J is TRBJ2-1 and V is TRBV29-1; unclear D gene. The CDR3 loop spans 18 amino acids. The germline V gene encodes CDR1 SQVTM and CDR2 ANQGSEA. The V end lost 2 bases, the J end lost 0 bases, and 20 bases lay between the germline ends.

This CDR3 reads CASSIAPGTEAFF. In DNA, the CDR3 is TGTGCCAGTAGTATAGCCCCAGGCACTGAAGCTTTCTTT. The chain carries TRBV19 and TRBJ1-1; no clear D gene. With 1 base removed from V and 4 bases from J, the gap between germline ends came to 7 bases. The germline CDR1 and CDR2 sequences are LNHDA and SQIVND (reference sequence). The CDR3 spans 13 residues.

V gene TRBV11-3 combines with J gene TRBJ2-1; D unclear. Germline CDR1 and CDR2: SGHNT and YENEEA. CDR3 length: 13 residues. The V end lost 4 bases, the J end lost 6 bases, and 10 bases lay between the germline ends. The CDR3 region has the DNA TGTGCCAGCAGCTCTCTTCGTTTCAATGAGCAGTTCTTC. As protein: CASSSLRFNEQFF.

This sequence joins TRBV29-1 and TRBJ2-3; D possibly corresponds to TRBD2 (5 bases). V was cut by 5 bases and J by 9 bases, with 18 bases left in between. CDR1 is SQVTM and CDR2 is ANQGSEA in the germline V gene. There are 13 residues in the CDR3. The chain's CDR3 is CSVNPPGVGTQYF. The DNA of the CDR3 is TGCAGCGTTAACCCCCCCGGGGTGGGGACGCAGTATTTT.

The V gene is TRBV4-2, the J gene TRBJ2-5; possible D gene TRBD2, 6 bases. This CDR3 has 15 residues. The V and J ends lost 0 bases and 5 bases respectively, with 13 bases between them. Germline CDR1 LGHNA, CDR2 YNFKEQ. The CDR3 region is CASSQESLAGETQYF. The CDR3 coding sequence is TGTGCCAGCAGCCAAGAATCACTAGCCGGGGAGACCCAGTACTTC.

V is TRBV6-2 or TRBV6-3 and J is TRBJ2-7; 7 bases agree with TRBD1. The J segment lost 1 base and the V segment lost 0 bases, leaving 6 bases of the junction unmatched. Per the germline V gene, CDR1 is MNHEY and CDR2 is SVGEGT. There are 16 residues in the CDR3. The CDR3 protein is CASSYSWTGASYEQYF. CDR3 sequence (DNA): TGTGCCAGCAGTTACTCATGGACAGGCGCATCCTACGAGCAGTACTTC.

This clonotype appeared a few times. The CDR3 DNA reads as TGTGCCAGCAGCGATACCCCACGGGAGACCCAGTACTTC. This translates into CASSDTPRETQYF. The rearrangement uses TRBV7-9 and TRBJ2-5; D not certain. CDR3 length equals 13 residues. Germline V gene data show CDR1 as SEHNR and CDR2 as FQNEAQ (reference sequence). V gave up 5 bases and J gave up 5 bases, with 12 bases separating them. Full variable domain (missing parts from reference TRBV7-9 and TRBJ2-5): DTGVSQNPRHKITKRGQNVTFRCDPISEHNRLYWYRQTLGQGPEFLTYFQNEAQLEKSRLLSDRFSAERPKGSFSTLEIQRTEQGDSAMYLCASSDTPRETQYFGPGTRLLVL.

This clonotype was picked up a small number of times. This chain connects TRBV6-5 to TRBJ2-7, with TRBD2 identical over 9 bases. The V gene end was trimmed by 0 bases and the J gene end by 2 bases; junction bases not matched to a gene: 5. CDR1 MNHEY and CDR2 SVGAGI come from the germline V gene. The CDR3 is made up of 16 amino acids. DNA of the CDR3: TGTGCCAGCAGTTACTCGATGCGGGAGGGCCCCTACGAGCAGTACTTC. Amino acid sequence: CASSYSMREGPYEQYF.

This chain connects TRBV2 to TRBJ2-1, with a possible D match to TRBD1 (6 bases). The germline V gene has CDR1 SNHLY and CDR2 FYNNEI. There are 14 residues in the CDR3. V was clipped by 9 bases and J by 0 bases, with 12 bases between them. CDR3 region: CARGGGGSYNEQFF. The CDR3 DNA reads as TGTGCCAGGGGTGGGGGCGGCTCCTACAATGAGCAGTTCTTC.

The chain uses TRBV3-1 and TRBJ2-2; 8 bases match TRBD2. Germline values: CDR1 LGHDT, CDR2 YNNKEL (reference sequence). The CDR3 totals 20 residues. The J segment lost 2 bases and the V segment lost 4 bases, leaving 18 bases of the junction unmatched. The CDR3 DNA is TGTGCCAGCAGCCCCTCCCTCGCCGTTAGCGGGGACCTCAACACCGGGGAGCTGTTTTTT. Translated, it gives CASSPSLAVSGDLNTGELFF.

This clonotype appeared many times. The rearrangement joins TRBV11-2 to TRBJ2-7; 8 bases agree with TRBD2. Trimming took 1 base from V and 4 from J; bases not matched to a gene: 0. The CDR3 totals 13 residues. Looked up from germline, CDR1 is SGHAT and CDR2 is FQNNGV. CDR3 nucleotide sequence: TGTGCCAGCAGCTTAGCTAGCGGGTACGAGCAGTACTTC. This sequence encodes CASSLASGYEQYF.

The table lists this clonotype with many counts. The V and J genes are TRBV6-6 and TRBJ2-3; D gene uncertain. The V end was cut by 6 bases, the J end by 4 bases, with 20 bases between. The CDR3 totals 16 residues. CDR1 MNHNY and CDR2 SVGAGI come from the germline V gene (reference sequence). In DNA, the CDR3 is TGTGCCAGCAGCTCCCCATTCGATCCGGTCCCAGATACGCAGTATTTT. This encodes CASSSPFDPVPDTQYF.

This clonotype has a count of ten or more. The gene calls are TRBV27 and TRBJ2-7; either TRBD1 or TRBD2 may supply D (5 bases each). Germline V gives CDR1 MNHEY, CDR2 SMNVEV (reference sequence). The CDR3 contains 15 residues. The germline V and J ends were trimmed by 0 bases and 4 bases, with 13 bases remaining between them. CDR3 residues: CASSLSTASGYEQYF. DNA for the CDR3: TGTGCCAGCAGTTTATCGACAGCCTCGGGGTACGAGCAGTACTTC.

The chain recombines TRBV15 with TRBJ1-5, with no clear D. V was clipped by 6 bases and J by 0 bases, with 6 bases between them. Germline V lookup: CDR1 LNHNV, CDR2 YYDKDF (reference sequence). This CDR3 region has 13 residues. CDR3 coding DNA: TGTGCCACCAGGGAGGGTAGCAATCAGCCCCAGCATTTT. This sequence encodes CATREGSNQPQHF.

The sample holds a few counts of this clonotype. The rearrangement uses TRBV5-5 and TRBJ2-7; D is unresolved. The CDR3 is 18 amino acids. Between the trimmed V and J ends, which lost 0 bases and 0 bases, there was a span of 19 bases. In germline, CDR1 is SGHKS, CDR2 YYEKEE (reference sequence). The DNA for the CDR3 is TGTGCCAGCAGCTTGGATGGGCGGTGGACGGTGATCTCCTACGAGCAGTACTTC. Protein sequence: CASSLDGRWTVISYEQYF.

This clonotype was recorded at least ten times. The chain combines TRBV10-3 with TRBJ1-1; possibly TRBD1 for D (5 bases). The germline V and J ends were trimmed by 3 bases and 3 bases, with 11 bases remaining between them. The V gene's germline CDR1 is ENHRY and CDR2 SYGVKD. This CDR3 spans 14 amino acids. The DNA of the CDR3 is TGTGCCATCAGTGACTGGTTGGGGCACACTGAAGCTTTCTTT. The encoded protein is CAISDWLGHTEAFF.

The chain carries TRBV5-4 and TRBJ2-5, with 8 bases lining up with TRBD1. This CDR3 has 15 amino acids. Per the germline V gene, CDR1 is SGHNT and CDR2 is YYREEE (reference sequence). V was pared by 0 bases and J by 1 base, with 2 bases of the junction left unmatched. The CDR3 DNA follows: TGTGCCAGCAGCTTGGCAACAGGGGGCCAAGAGACCCAGTACTTC. This sequence encodes CASSLATGGQETQYF.

This clonotype occurred a few times. V usage is TRBV7-9 and J usage is TRBJ2-5; 7 nucleotides line up with TRBD2. Germline V lookup: CDR1 SEHNR, CDR2 FQNEAQ (reference sequence). The CDR3 extends over 16 amino acids. The V and J ends lost 1 base and 4 bases, in that order; junction bases with no gene match: 9. The CDR3 DNA reads as TGTGCCAGCAGCTTAGAAGGCGGGGGACCCATAGAGACCCAGTACTTC. This translates into CASSLEGGGPIETQYF.

The chain recombines TRBV7-2 with TRBJ1-1; perhaps TRBD1 as D (6 bases). CDR3 length: 15 amino acids. Germline CDR1 reads SGHTA; CDR2 reads FQGNSA. V was pared by 1 base and J by 5 bases, with 14 bases between. The CDR3 DNA reads TGTGCCAGCAGCTTAGATTTGGCTCAGGGGACTGAAGCTTTCTTT. Translating gives CASSLDLAQGTEAFF.

There are a few counts of this clonotype. The CDR3 sequence is CASSPGTSGTYNEQFF. The CDR3 region has the DNA TGTGCCAGCAGCCCCGGGACTAGCGGAACCTACAATGAGCAGTTCTTC. This chain uses TRBV28 with TRBJ2-1; TRBD2 matches 11 bases. CDR1 and CDR2 from the germline V gene are MDHEN and SYDVKM. V dropped 6 bases and J dropped 2; count of bases not matched to a gene: 6. The CDR3 has 16 residues.

The chain recombines TRBV4-3 with TRBJ2-1; TRBD1 aligns across 7 bases. Trimming at V came to 4 bases and at J to 0 bases, leaving 6 bases not matched to a gene. This CDR3 has 16 residues. Germline CDR1 is LGHNA and CDR2 is YSLEER. CDR3 in amino acids: CASSLTGLGSYNEQFF. CDR3 DNA sequence: TGCGCCAGCAGCCTGACAGGGCTAGGCTCCTACAATGAGCAGTTCTTC.

Only a few counts were recorded for this clonotype. The chain recombines TRBV19 with TRBJ1-1, with 7 bases aligning to TRBD1. CDR1 is LNHDA, CDR2 SQIVND, per germline (reference sequence). V was clipped by 7 bases and J by 0 bases; unmatched bases: 11. The CDR3 spans 16 residues. CDR3: CASTPGGGGLNTEAFF. CDR3 bases: TGTGCCAGTACTCCTGGAGGGGGCGGATTGAACACTGAAGCTTTCTTT. The full variable domain, rest sourced from reference TRBV19 and TRBJ1-1, is DGGITQSPKYLFRKEGQNVTLSCEQNLNHDAMYWYRQDPGQGLRLIYYSQIVNDFQKGDIAEGYSVSREKKESFPLTVTSAQKNPTAFYLCASTPGGGGLNTEAFFGQGTRLTVV.

This clonotype turned up a few times. This chain joins TRBV15 and TRBJ1-3; 8 bases line up with TRBD1. CDR1 LNHNV and CDR2 YYDKDF come from the germline V gene (reference sequence). The V gene end was trimmed by 6 bases and the J gene end by 2 bases; junction bases not matched to a gene: 12. This CDR3 is 17 amino acids long. CDR3 sequence reads: CATRRSTGTGPGNTIYF. The CDR3 nucleotides read TGTGCCACCAGAAGATCGACCGGGACAGGTCCTGGAAACACCATATATTTT.

This clonotype has only a few counts. This chain joins TRBV5-4 and TRBJ2-3, with D uncertain. V was cut by 4 bases and J by 0 bases, with 9 bases left in between. The CDR3 has 14 residues. Germline V lookup: CDR1 SGHNT, CDR2 YYREEE (reference sequence). The CDR3 region has the DNA TGTGCCAGCAGCGATGAGTTTAGCACAGATACGCAGTATTTT. Its translation is CASSDEFSTDTQYF. The whole variable domain, remainder taken from reference TRBV5-4 and TRBJ2-3, is ETGVTQSPTHLIKTRGQQVTLRCSSQSGHNTVSWYQQALGQGPQFIFQYYREEENGRGNFPPRFSGLQFPNYSSELNVNALELDDSALYLCASSDEFSTDTQYFGPGTRLTVL.

This clonotype was counted only a few times. The chain carries TRBV5-6 and TRBJ1-3, with D possibly matching TRBD1 (6 bases). The CDR3 has 15 amino acids. Germline loops: CDR1 SGHDT, CDR2 YYEEEE. The V and J ends lost 4 bases and 2 bases respectively, with 13 bases between them. CDR3 sequence (DNA): TGTGCCAGCAGCGGTTGGACAGCAACTGGAAACACCATATATTTT. Protein: CASSGWTATGNTIYF.

The chain employs TRBV5-5 and TRBJ1-1; D is uncertain. Per germline, CDR1 SGHKS and CDR2 YYEKEE (reference sequence). V dropped 6 bases and J dropped 0 bases, with 15 bases sitting between them. This CDR3 has 15 residues. The CDR3 sequence: CASTWLGGMNTEAFF. The CDR3 DNA follows: TGTGCCAGCACATGGTTAGGTGGGATGAACACTGAAGCTTTCTTT.

This chain joins TRBV10-3 and TRBJ2-5; 10 nucleotides line up with TRBD2. Trimming cost V 5 bases and J 1 base; bases outside gene matches: 7. The CDR3 extends over 16 amino acids. From germline, CDR1 is ENHRY and CDR2 SYGVKD. The CDR3: CAISPGTSVFQETQYF. CDR3 in DNA: TGTGCCATCAGTCCCGGGACTAGCGTATTCCAAGAGACCCAGTACTTC.

Regarding this clonotype: The junction departs from germline at one end; a sequencing error may be responsible. The rearrangement links TRBV2 to TRBJ2-1; possibly TRBD1 or TRBD2 for D (5 bases each). The V gene's germline CDR1 is SNHLY and CDR2 FYNNEI. The CDR3 extends over 14 amino acids. This CDR3 is CASSDPGKDNGQFF. The CDR3 DNA follows: TGTGCCAGCAGTGATCCCGGGAAGGACAATGGGCAGTTCTTC.

The V and J genes are TRBV27 and TRBJ1-6, with D uncertain. Germline CDR1 is MNHEY and CDR2 is SMNVEV (reference sequence). The CDR3 is made up of 14 amino acids. Trimming stripped 5 bases from V and 9 bases from J, with 14 bases between. CDR3 loop: CASSRDGSGSPLHF. For the CDR3, the DNA is TGTGCCAGCAGTCGAGACGGATCGGGTTCACCCCTCCACTTT.

This clonotype has a count of ten or more. This rearrangement joins TRBV12-3 or TRBV12-4 to TRBJ1-3; D not certain. V lost 5 bases and J 0 bases, leaving 14 bases between the germline ends. CDR3 size: 16 residues. The CDR3 sequence is CASSPLRTSSGNTIYF. In DNA form, the CDR3 reads TGTGCCAGCAGTCCCCTCCGGACCTCCTCTGGAAACACCATATATTTT.

This clonotype was recorded only once. The chain couples TRBV9 to TRBJ2-7, with 9 positions matching TRBD1. J lost 6 bases, V lost 4 bases, and 2 bases had no gene match. Germline V gives CDR1 SGDLS, CDR2 YYNGEE. The CDR3 has 12 residues. CDR3 protein: CASSMDRGEQYF. CDR3 coding DNA: TGTGCCAGCAGCATGGACAGGGGCGAGCAGTACTTC.

This clonotype was seen a handful of times. The chain combines TRBV7-2 with TRBJ2-1, with 8 positions matching TRBD2. The V gene end was trimmed by 5 bases and the J gene end by 8 bases; junction bases not matched to a gene: 17. Germline CDR1 is SGHTA and CDR2 is FQGNSA. This CDR3 is 17 amino acids long. CDR3 bases: TGTGCCAGCAGCACGATGATAGCGGGACTAACGCGGGATGAGCAGTTCTTC. This gives the protein CASSTMIAGLTRDEQFF.